This T cell receptor (beta chain) was identified during a study of cytomegalovirus exposure and HLA in healthy donors. Study findings and constraints: CMV antigen specificity was confirmed in vitro for a few CMV-associated chains.

Germline values: CDR1 LNHDA, CDR2 SQIVND (reference sequence). The CDR3 is 15 residues long. V lost 5 bases, J lost 4 bases, and 15 bases lay in between. The PCR made use of 60 Vbeta and 13 Jbeta primers. Using immunoSEQ multiplex PCR, the repertoire was profiled, and TCRdb retains in-frame clones only, with some absent. Among around 150,000 clones listed, around 74% were seen once. As concerns this clone: Its antigen remains unidentified.

This sequence was found in a man aged 18 to 29 in good health and CMV-seronegative. Sample: PBMCs. The chain employs TRBV19 and TRBJ2-1; TRBD1 is a possible D gene (6 bases). The DNA for the CDR3 is TGTGCCAGTAGTCCCTCACTAGGGGGTTACAATGAGCAGTTCTTC. It codes for CASSPSLGGYNEQFF.